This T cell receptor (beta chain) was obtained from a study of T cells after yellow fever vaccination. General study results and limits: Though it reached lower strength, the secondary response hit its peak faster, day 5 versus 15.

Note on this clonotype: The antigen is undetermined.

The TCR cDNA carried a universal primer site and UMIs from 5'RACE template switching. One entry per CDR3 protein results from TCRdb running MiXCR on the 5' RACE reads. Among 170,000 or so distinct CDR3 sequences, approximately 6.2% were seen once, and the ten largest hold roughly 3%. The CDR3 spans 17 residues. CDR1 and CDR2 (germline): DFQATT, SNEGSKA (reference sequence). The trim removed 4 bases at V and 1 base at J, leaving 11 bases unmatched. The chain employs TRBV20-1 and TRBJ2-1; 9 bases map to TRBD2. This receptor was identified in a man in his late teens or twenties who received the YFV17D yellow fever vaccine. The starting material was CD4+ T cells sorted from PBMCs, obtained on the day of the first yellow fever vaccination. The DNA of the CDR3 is TGCAGTGCTACTGTTAGCGGGGGACCCGAGTCCTACAATGAGCAGTTCTTC. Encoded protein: CSATVSGGPESYNEQFF.